The present TCR beta chain was sequenced within a study of T cells after yellow fever vaccination. Findings and caveats of the study: Across the CD4 and CD8 compartments, a small share of clonotypes was present in both. The study found a weaker secondary response that peaked faster, day 5 versus 15.

As to this clonotype: The target antigen is unknown.

For TCR, cDNA came from 5'RACE template switching, which added a universal primer site and UMIs. TCRdb called the 5' RACE reads again in MiXCR, with one record for every CDR3 protein. The sample holds 620,000 or so distinct CDR3 sequences, 17% seen once. Germline V CDR1 and CDR2: LNHDA, SQIVND (reference sequence). V lost 1 base and J lost 0, with 11 bases in between. The CDR3 length is 16 residues. Here the sequenced sample was PBMCs, taken around 5 days after the first yellow fever vaccination. This receptor was taken from a man between 18 and 29 years old who received the YFV17D yellow fever vaccine. The genes are TRBV19 and TRBJ2-3; D is ambiguous. The CDR3 here is CASSIGLDPSTDTQYF. In DNA, the CDR3 is TGTGCCAGTAGTATAGGTTTGGATCCTAGCACAGATACGCAGTATTTT.